Below are 20 T cell receptor beta chains sequenced from a single sample in a study of shared clonotypes between healthy human individuals. Profiling relied on immunoSEQ multiplex PCR, and the TCRdb table lists in-frame clones only, not all of them. This table holds a few hundred thousand clones, roughly 80% found once. The material sequenced was memory CD4+ T cells sorted from blood. Subset meaning: CD45RA-negative fraction. Receptor source: a man younger than 40 in good health.

V usage is TRBV15 and J usage is TRBJ1-3, with a weak D call TRBD1 (6 bases). CDR3 size: 16 residues. Trimming took off 0 bases at V and 2 bases at J, with 11 bases between the two ends. Germline V gene data show CDR1 as LNHNV and CDR2 as YYDKDF (reference sequence). CDR3 DNA sequence: TGTGCCACCAGCAGAGAGTTTACAGGGACTGGAAACACCATATATTTT. This encodes CATSREFTGTGNTIYF.

V and J are TRBV6-1 and TRBJ2-7, with 8 bases identical to TRBD1. There are 13 residues in the CDR3. Trimming took 5 bases from V and 3 from J; bases not matched to a gene: 3. Germline loops: CDR1 MNHNS, CDR2 SASEGT. CDR3 nucleotides: TGTGCCAGCAGTCGACAGGGGAACTACGAGCAGTACTTC. Protein product: CASSRQGNYEQYF.

The V and J genes are TRBV10-1 and TRBJ2-7, with 8 positions matching TRBD2. The CDR3 totals 16 residues. The germline gives CDR1 WNHNN, CDR2 SYGVQD (reference sequence). V gave up 5 bases and J gave up 6 bases; unmatched junction bases: 15. Written as DNA, the CDR3 is TGCGCCAGCAGTAAGGAAAGCGGGAGAAGCAAGGCCGAGCAGTACTTC. Its protein is CASSKESGRSKAEQYF.

This clone was recorded only once. The chain combines TRBV10-1 with TRBJ2-2; D ambiguous. Germline CDR1 is WNHNN and CDR2 is SYGVQD (reference sequence). Trimming left V 0 bases short and J 7 bases short, with 6 bases between. The CDR3 spans 13 residues. This CDR3 reads CASSESMIGELFF. In DNA, the CDR3 is TGCGCCAGCAGTGAGTCGATGATCGGGGAGCTGTTTTTT.

The rearrangement uses TRBV4-1 and TRBJ2-2; D ambiguous. V lost 4 bases and J 4 bases, leaving 16 bases between the germline ends. Looked up from germline, CDR1 is MGHRA and CDR2 is YSYEKL. The CDR3 spans 16 residues. The chain's CDR3 is CASSPHLAFLTGELFF. The CDR3 nucleotides are TGCGCCAGCAGCCCCCATCTTGCATTCCTCACCGGGGAGCTGTTTTTT.

This clone has only a few counts. J is TRBJ2-2 and V is TRBV28; TRBD2 is a possible D gene (5 bases). CDR1 and CDR2 from the germline V gene are MDHEN and SYDVKM. Trimming removed 6 bases from V and 8 bases from J, with 13 bases in between. The CDR3 spans 13 residues. The CDR3 reads CASRNSVSGELFF. CDR3 in DNA: TGTGCCAGCAGAAATAGCGTGTCTGGGGAGCTGTTTTTT.

V is TRBV2 and J is TRBJ2-7, with TRBD1 matching over 10 bases. V was pared by 7 bases and J by 3 bases, with 6 bases of the junction left unmatched. Germline V CDR1 and CDR2: SNHLY, FYNNEI. CDR3 length: 14 amino acids. In DNA form, the CDR3 reads TGTGCCAGCACCACAGACAGGGGGCTCTACGAGCAGTACTTC. Its translation is CASTTDRGLYEQYF.

This clone has a handful of counts. V gene TRBV5-4 combines with J gene TRBJ2-7; TRBD2 aligns across 7 bases. CDR1 is SGHNT and CDR2 is YYREEE in the germline V gene (reference sequence). This CDR3 has 15 residues. V was pared by 4 bases and J by 0 bases, with 7 bases of the junction left unmatched. This chain's CDR3 is CASSRDGGSSYEQYF. CDR3 DNA sequence: TGTGCCAGCAGCCGGGACGGGGGGAGCTCCTACGAGCAGTACTTC.

This clone appeared a single time. The CDR3 DNA sequence: TGTGCCAGCAGCGTAGTTGGCGGGAGTATGTACAATGAGCAGTTCTTC. Its protein product is CASSVVGGSMYNEQFF. The J gene is TRBJ2-1, the V gene TRBV9, with 7 bases lining up with TRBD2. The germline V gene has CDR1 SGDLS and CDR2 YYNGEE. Losses at the gene ends were 0 bases for V and 4 bases for J; bases not matched to a gene: 7. The CDR3 is made up of 16 amino acids.

The chain combines TRBV6-5 with TRBJ2-6, with D uncertain. This CDR3 comprises 15 residues. V was cut by 6 bases and J by 2 bases, with 11 bases left in between. CDR1 and CDR2 from the germline V gene are MNHEY and SVGAGI. The CDR3 nucleotides read TGTGCCAGCAGCATTGGAACCGCTGGGGCCAACGTCCTGACTTTC. Translated, it gives CASSIGTAGANVLTF.

The rearrangement links TRBV10-1 to TRBJ1-5; tentatively, D is TRBD1 (6 bases). The germline gives CDR1 WNHNN, CDR2 SYGVQD (reference sequence). The CDR3 totals 13 residues. V gave up 7 bases and J gave up 7 bases, with 14 bases separating them. The CDR3 coding sequence is TGCGCCAGCACCAACAGGGCTAGGCAGCCCCAGCATTTT. As protein: CASTNRARQPQHF.

The V and J genes are TRBV27 and TRBJ1-5, with TRBD1 matching over 8 bases. Losses at the gene ends were 6 bases for V and 5 bases for J; bases not matched to a gene: 3. This CDR3 comprises 13 residues. From germline, CDR1 is MNHEY and CDR2 SMNVEV (reference sequence). The CDR3 here is CASSKTGDQPQHF. CDR3 in DNA: TGTGCCAGCAGCAAGACAGGGGATCAGCCCCAGCATTTT.

The chain employs TRBV18 and TRBJ2-7, with D possibly being TRBD2 (6 bases). CDR3 length: 14 residues. Trimming removed 2 bases from V and 3 bases from J, with 11 bases in between. Per germline, CDR1 KGHSH and CDR2 LQKENI. CDR3 amino acids: CASSPSGGNYEQYF. The DNA for the CDR3 is TGTGCCAGCTCACCAAGTGGGGGGAACTACGAGCAGTACTTC.

J is TRBJ2-3 and V is TRBV11-2; 13 bases are shared with TRBD2. Germline CDR1 and CDR2: SGHAT and FQNNGV. The CDR3 has 15 amino acids. Trimming removed 5 bases from V and 7 bases from J; junction bases left unmatched: 6. The CDR3 DNA follows: TGTGCCAGCAGCCCGGGACTAGCGGGACGAAATACGCAGTATTTT. Translated, it gives CASSPGLAGRNTQYF.

This chain joins TRBV18 and TRBJ2-2; D not certain. V lost 0 bases to trimming and J lost 1 base, with 6 bases between them. The CDR3 runs to 15 residues. CDR1 is KGHSH and CDR2 is LQKENI in the germline V gene. The CDR3 reads CASSPPSQNTGELFF. CDR3 nucleotides: TGTGCCAGCTCACCACCGAGCCAGAACACCGGGGAGCTGTTTTTT.

Notes on this clone: The junction does not match germline at one end; this may be a read error. This chain connects TRBV6-1 to TRBJ2-7; 8 bases fit TRBD2. Germline V gene sequence: CDR1 MNHNS, CDR2 SASEGT. This CDR3 region has 14 residues. The DNA of the CDR3 is TGTGCCAGCAGTCAAGCGGGAGAGTCCTACGAGCAGTACTTC. As protein: CASSQAGESYEQYF.

The V gene is TRBV18, the J gene TRBJ2-3; D perhaps matches TRBD2 (6 bases). The V end lost 6 bases, the J end lost 2 bases, and 12 bases lay between the germline ends. This CDR3 spans 14 amino acids. Germline V gene sequence: CDR1 KGHSH, CDR2 LQKENI. The DNA for the CDR3 is TGTGCCAGCTCCTTAGCGGACTTCACAGATACGCAGTATTTT. Translating it yields CASSLADFTDTQYF.

The chain joins TRBV9 to TRBJ1-4; unclear D gene. Between the trimmed V and J ends, which lost 4 bases and 8 bases, there was a span of 12 bases. Germline CDR1 is SGDLS and CDR2 is YYNGEE. The length of the CDR3 is 13 residues. DNA for the CDR3: TGTGCCAGCAGCCCCCGCTTTGGGGAAAAACTGTTTTTT. It encodes CASSPRFGEKLFF.

This chain uses TRBV11-1 with TRBJ2-3; TRBD2 matches 8 bases. CDR1 SGHAT and CDR2 FQDESV come from the germline V gene (reference sequence). CDR3 length: 14 residues. With 3 bases clipped from V and 6 bases from J, the junction kept 5 bases outside the gene matches. DNA for the CDR3: TGTGCCAGCAGCTTTGGACTAGCATCCGATACGCAGTATTTT. This sequence encodes CASSFGLASDTQYF.

The chain joins TRBV7-6 to TRBJ1-1, with D possibly being TRBD1 (6 bases). V gave up 5 bases and J gave up 1 base, with 14 bases separating them. CDR3 size: 15 residues. Germline CDR1 reads SGHVS; CDR2 reads FNYEAQ. The CDR3 sequence: CASSPVTGGNTEAFF. The CDR3 coding sequence is TGTGCCAGCAGCCCTGTGACAGGCGGGAACACTGAAGCTTTCTTT.